This TCR beta chain originates from a study of technical replicates of blood from a handful of donors. Germline loops: CDR1 WNHNN, CDR2 SYGVQD (reference sequence). Trimming left V 5 bases short and J 10 bases short, with 12 bases between. This CDR3 has 13 amino acids. Some clones are missing from TCRdb's copy, which holds only in-frame ones; the method was immunoSEQ multiplex PCR. This table holds about 76,000 clones, 91% found once. This receptor was obtained from a human donor in good health. What was sequenced was T cells isolated from PBMCs. The gene calls are TRBV10-1 and TRBJ1-6; D perhaps matches TRBD1 (5 bases). The CDR3 here is CASSSGKGSPLHF. CDR3 DNA: TGCGCCAGCAGTTCAGGGAAGGGATCACCCCTCCACTTT.